Sequencing of this T cell receptor (beta chain) was carried out in a study of cytomegalovirus exposure and HLA in healthy donors. Study-level results: Published work reported that the classifier diagnosed cytomegalovirus status with high specificity and sensitivity. Across donors, presence/absence analyses took sequencing depth to be roughly uniform. An ancestry cluster, one associated with Asian ancestry, reportedly showed fewer N-insertions than the approximately 720-donor mean in a later analysis.

Concerning this clone itself: Antigen specificity is unknown.

Trimming removed 3 bases at V and 8 bases at J, with 14 bases between. This CDR3 has 14 residues. Germline-derived CDR1 and CDR2 are KGHSH and LQKENI. PCR involved 60 Vbeta and 13 Jbeta primers. In the source study's methods: An analysis that came later counted some 81 million unique TCR beta chains, around 12 million shared. Assay: immunoSEQ multiplex PCR; the TCRdb copy retains only in-frame clones and omits some. Clone size and V and J calls were adopted from that table, with D and trimming inferred from the DNA. The profile covers approximately 160,000 clones, with around 68% appearing a single time and approximately 2.8% taken by the ten largest.

Sequenced material: PBMCs. The clonotype comes from a woman between 35 and 50 years old in good health and CMV-seropositive. This chain joins TRBV18 and TRBJ2-1, with TRBD1 as a possible D gene (6 bases). The CDR3 loop is CASSPSGTTHEQFF. CDR3 bases: TGTGCCAGCTCACCGTCCGGGACAACTCATGAGCAGTTCTTC.